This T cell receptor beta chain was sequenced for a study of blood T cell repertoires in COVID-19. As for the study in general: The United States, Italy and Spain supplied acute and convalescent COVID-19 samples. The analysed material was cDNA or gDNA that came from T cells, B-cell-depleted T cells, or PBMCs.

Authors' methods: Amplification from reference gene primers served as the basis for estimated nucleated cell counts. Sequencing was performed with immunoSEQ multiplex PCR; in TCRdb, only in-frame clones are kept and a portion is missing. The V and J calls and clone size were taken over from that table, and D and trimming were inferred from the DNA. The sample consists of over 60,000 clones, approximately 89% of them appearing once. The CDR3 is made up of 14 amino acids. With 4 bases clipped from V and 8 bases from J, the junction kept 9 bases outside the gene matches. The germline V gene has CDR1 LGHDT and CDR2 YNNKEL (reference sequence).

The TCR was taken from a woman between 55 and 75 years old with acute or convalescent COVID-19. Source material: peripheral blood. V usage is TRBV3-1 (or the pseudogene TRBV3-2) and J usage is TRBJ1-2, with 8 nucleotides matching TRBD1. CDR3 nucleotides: TGTGCCAGCAGCCCAGACCCTACAGGGGGGGGCTACACCTTC. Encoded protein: CASSPDPTGGGYTF.